These T cell receptor beta chains were read from a single sample in a study of cytomegalovirus exposure and HLA in healthy donors. Measured with immunoSEQ multiplex PCR; TCRdb has only the in-frame clones, and not every one. The sample has 150,000 or so clones, 79% seen once. Material for sequencing was PBMCs. Receptors originate from a man between 25 and 39 years old in good health and CMV-seropositive. CDR3s include the opening cysteine and the closing phenylalanine or tryptophan. D genes are given only for firm matches. A row's size may be missing; if present it is once, few, many or a size class.

size | J | V | D | DNA | CDR3
NA | TRBJ2-2 | TRBV13 | NA | TGTGCCAGCAGCAAGCACAACACCGGGGAGCTGTTTTTT | CASSKHNTGELFF
NA | TRBJ2-5 | TRBV5-6 | TRBD2 | TGTGCCAGCAGCCCGATCGTGGCGGGGGGACAAGAGACCCAGTACTTC | CASSPIVAGGQETQYF
NA | TRBJ1-5 | TRBV7-8 | TRBD1 | TGTGCCAGCAGCTTAGCGGGGGACAGGGGGTTGAATCAGCCCCAGCATTTT | CASSLAGDRGLNQPQHF
NA | TRBJ2-7 | TRBV15 | TRBD2 | TGTGCCACCAGCAGGGGTAGCGGGAGCTCCTACGAGCAGTACTTC | CATSRGSGSSYEQYF
NA | TRBJ1-4 | TRBV19 | NA | TGTGCCAGTAGCCCCCGGGGGGCAACTAATGAAAAACTGTTTTTT | CASSPRGATNEKLFF
NA | TRBJ1-1 | TRBV28 | NA | TGTGCGTTGCGGTTGAACACTGAAGCTTTCTTT | CALRLNTEAFF
NA | TRBJ2-1 | TRBV25-1 | TRBD1 | TGTGCCAGCAGTGAAGGGGGACAGGCATACAATGAGCAGTTCTTC | CASSEGGQAYNEQFF
NA | TRBJ2-5 | TRBV5-1 | NA | TGCGCCAGCAGCCCAGGACAGAGCCTTCTTTACCAGTACTTC | CASSPGQSLLYQYF
NA | TRBJ2-1 | TRBV5-8 | TRBD2 | TGTGCCAGCAGCTCCCTAGCGGGGCCCCAGCTGGTGATTGAGCAGTTCTTC | CASSSLAGPQLVIEQFF
NA | TRBJ1-2 | TRBV29-1 | TRBD1 | TGCAGCGCTAGGACAGGGCCGGACTATGGCTACACCTTC | CSARTGPDYGYTF
NA | TRBJ2-2 | TRBV19 | NA | TGTGCCAGTAGTATACAGGGAACCGGGGAGCTGTTTTTT | CASSIQGTGELFF
NA | TRBJ1-5 | TRBV30 | NA | TGTGCCTGGAGTCCCTCGGGAGGGGGCAATCAGCCCCAGCATTTT | CAWSPSGGGNQPQHF
NA | TRBJ1-6 | TRBV18 | NA | TGTGCCAGCTCACCACGGACATCGAATAATTCACCCCTCCACTTT | CASSPRTSNNSPLHF
NA | TRBJ1-5 | TRBV5-1 | TRBD1 | TGCGCCAGCAGCTTGGCCGGGACAGGCAATCAGCCCCAGCATTTT | CASSLAGTGNQPQHF
once | TRBJ2-1 | TRBV9 | NA | TGTGCCAGCAGCGTAGCATTGGGGCAGGGCTGGGAGCAGTTCTTC | CASSVALGQGWEQFF
few | TRBJ2-2 | TRBV7-3 | NA | TGTGCCAGCACCCTAAACACCGGGGAGCTGTTTTTT | CASTLNTGELFF
NA | TRBJ1-2 | TRBV29-1 | TRBD1 | TGCAGCGTTGCCCAGGGGGCCCTGGGCGGCTACACCTTC | CSVAQGALGGYTF
few | TRBJ1-2 | TRBV4-1 | NA | TGCGCCAGCAGTAGAAGGGAGGCAAACTATGGCTACACCTTC | CASSRREANYGYTF
NA | TRBJ2-5 | TRBV5-1 | TRBD1 | TGCGCCAGCAGCTGGGGACAGGGTAAAGAGACCCAGTACTTC | CASSWGQGKETQYF
NA | TRBJ1-3 | TRBV4-1 | TRBD1 | TGCGCCAGCAGACAGGGGCTGCGTGGAAACACCATATATTTT | CASRQGLRGNTIYF
NA | TRBJ1-2 | TRBV4-3 | NA | TGCGCCAGCAGCCAAGAAGGAGGGGTCCGGGGTGACTATGGCTACACCTTC | CASSQEGGVRGDYGYTF
NA | TRBJ1-4 | TRBV27 | TRBD1 | TGTGCCAGCAGTCCGCAGGGGGGTGTCATGGGGGAAAAACTGTTTTTT | CASSPQGGVMGEKLFF
once | TRBJ2-7 | TRBV6-5 | NA | TGCGCCAGCGGTCAGGGGGGTATAGGGCAGTACTTC | CASGQGGIGQYF
NA | TRBJ1-5 | TRBV6-5 | NA | TGTGCCAGCAGCCCGAACGGGGGGTTCCATCAGCCCCAGCATTTT | CASSPNGGFHQPQHF
NA | TRBJ1-2 | TRBV9 | TRBD1 | TGTGCCAGCAGCGCGACAGGGAACTATGGCTACACCTTC | CASSATGNYGYTF
NA | TRBJ2-3 | TRBV5-3 | NA | TGTGCCAGAAGCTACCGGGAGAACACAGATACGCAGTATTTT | CARSYRENTDTQYF
NA | TRBJ2-7 | TRBV20-1 | NA | TGCAGTGCTAGGTGGGCCTCAGAGCAGTACTTC | CSARWASEQYF
NA | TRBJ2-2 | TRBV9 | TRBD2 | TGTGCCAGCAGCCCTCGGCGGGGGGAAAACACCGGGGAGCTGTTTTTT | CASSPRRGENTGELFF
NA | TRBJ2-7 | TRBV30 | NA | TGTGCCTGGGGGGCGGGGACAGCCACACACTACGAGCAGTACTTC | CAWGAGTATHYEQYF
NA | TRBJ1-2 | TRBV28 | TRBD1 | TGTGCCAGCACCGTGGACAGGTCTGGCTATGGCTACACCTTC | CASTVDRSGYGYTF
NA | TRBJ1-2 | TRBV9 | TRBD1 | TGTGCCAGCAGCGGCTATTTTCCGGGACAGGGCTATGGCTACACCTTC | CASSGYFPGQGYGYTF
NA | TRBJ2-7 | TRBV28 | NA | TGTGCCAGCAGTTCAGCCCAGCGGTCCTCCTACGAGCAGTACTTC | CASSSAQRSSYEQYF
NA | TRBJ2-1 | TRBV18 | TRBD1 | TGTGCCAGCTCACCCCCAGGACAGGCCTGGGGTGAGCAGTTCTTC | CASSPPGQAWGEQFF
few | TRBJ2-3 | TRBV10-3 | TRBD1 | TGTGCCATCAGAGGGACAGGGGGACCCACAGATACGCAGTATTTT | CAIRGTGGPTDTQYF
NA | TRBJ1-4 | TRBV5-8 | NA | TGTGCCAGCAGCTTCCCCCCGGGAGTAACTAATGAAAAACTGTTTTTT | CASSFPPGVTNEKLFF
NA | TRBJ1-1 | TRBV29-1 | NA | TGCAGCGTTGACCCAAGGAAGGGGCCAGGGACTGAAGCTTTCTTT | CSVDPRKGPGTEAFF
NA | TRBJ2-1 | TRBV5-5 | TRBD2 | TGTGCCAGCAGCCCCGGGACTAGCGGGGGACCAACTTTCAATGAGCAGTTCTTC | CASSPGTSGGPTFNEQFF
NA | TRBJ2-3 | TRBV6-6 | NA | TGTGCCAGCCGGGGGTCTACGGAGGGGGATACGCAGTATTTT | CASRGSTEGDTQYF
NA | TRBJ2-1 | TRBV28 | NA | TGTGCCAGCAGTTTATTGGAGGAGCCGAGCTCCTACAATGAGCAGTTCTTC | CASSLLEEPSSYNEQFF
NA | TRBJ2-5 | TRBV5-1 | NA | TGCGCCAGCAGCCACCTCGCGGGGGCCCAAGAGACCCAGTACTTC | CASSHLAGAQETQYF
many | TRBJ2-3 | TRBV7-9 | NA | TGTGCCAGCAGCTTAGTAGGAGGCCCTAAGGCCACAGATACGCAGTATTTT | CASSLVGGPKATDTQYF
NA | TRBJ1-2 | TRBV14 | TRBD1 | TGTGCCAGCAGCCAGAGACAGGGGGCGAGGGATGACTATGGCTACACCTTC | CASSQRQGARDDYGYTF
NA | TRBJ2-7 | TRBV11-1 | NA | TGTGCCAGCAGCCCGGGGTTTGGGACACGGGCCTACGAGCAGTACTTC | CASSPGFGTRAYEQYF